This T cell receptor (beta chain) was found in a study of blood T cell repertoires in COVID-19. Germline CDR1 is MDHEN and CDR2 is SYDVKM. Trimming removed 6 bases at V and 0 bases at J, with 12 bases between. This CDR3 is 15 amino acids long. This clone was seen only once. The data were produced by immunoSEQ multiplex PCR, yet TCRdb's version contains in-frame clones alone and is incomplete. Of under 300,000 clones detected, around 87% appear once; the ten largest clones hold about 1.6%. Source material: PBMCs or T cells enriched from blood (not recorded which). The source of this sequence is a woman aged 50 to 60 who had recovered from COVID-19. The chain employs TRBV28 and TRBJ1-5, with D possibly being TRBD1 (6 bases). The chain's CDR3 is CASSPGTLSNQPQHF. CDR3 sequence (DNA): TGTGCCAGCAGCCCCGGGACACTTAGCAATCAGCCCCAGCATTTT.